Presented here are 6 T cell receptor beta chains from one specimen sequenced in a study of blood T cell repertoires in COVID-19. Here immunoSEQ multiplex PCR was the method, and the copy in TCRdb shows in-frame clones only, minus some. The repertoire holds tens of thousands of clones, with 75% to 85% as singletons. The specimen sequenced was peripheral blood. The source of these receptors is a man aged 70 or older who had recovered from COVID-19.

This clone was counted a few times. V gene TRBV9 combines with J gene TRBJ1-1, with 11 bases fitting TRBD1. Germline lookup yields CDR1 SGDLS and CDR2 YYNGEE. The CDR3 loop spans 15 amino acids. The trim removed 1 base at V and 9 bases at J, leaving 8 bases unmatched. The CDR3 sequence: CASSVTAGTGGQAFF. CDR3 DNA sequence: TGTGCCAGCAGCGTAACCGCCGGGACAGGGGGACAAGCTTTCTTT.

J is TRBJ1-5 and V is TRBV6-2 or TRBV6-3, with D possibly TRBD1 on 6 matching bases. Trimming removed 6 bases at V and 2 bases at J, with 14 bases between. Germline CDR1 reads MNHEY; CDR2 reads SVGEGT. CDR3 length equals 15 residues. This CDR3 is CASSRGQSGNQPQHF. The CDR3 DNA follows: TGTGCCAGCAGCCGAGGACAGTCCGGCAATCAGCCCCAGCATTTT.

V gene TRBV11-2 combines with J gene TRBJ1-5, with a weak D call TRBD1 (6 bases). Trimming shortened V by 0 bases and J by 7 bases, and 13 bases separated the two germline ends. The CDR3 runs 15 residues. Germline values: CDR1 SGHAT, CDR2 FQNNGV. CDR3 coding DNA: TGTGCCAGCAGCTTAGATACAGGGTATTCACAGCCCCAGCATTTT. It codes for CASSLDTGYSQPQHF.

The V call is TRBV7-3, the J call TRBJ1-5; D is unresolved. CDR3 length: 17 amino acids. The V and J ends lost 0 bases and 4 bases respectively, with 16 bases between them. CDR1 is SGHTA and CDR2 is FQGTGA in the germline V gene. CDR3 sequence (DNA): TGTGCCAGCAGCTTAACGACGAGCGGCATAGGAAATCAGCCCCAGCATTTT. Translating it yields CASSLTTSGIGNQPQHF.

J is TRBJ2-5 and V is TRBV7-6; D may be TRBD1 (5 bases). This CDR3 is built from 16 residues. Trimming took 0 bases from V and 5 from J, leaving 16 bases between them. CDR1 is SGHVS, CDR2 FNYEAQ, per germline. Written as DNA, the CDR3 is TGTGCCAGCAGCTTAGCGGGTACAGGTTTTATGGAGACCCAGTACTTC. Residues: CASSLAGTGFMETQYF.

V usage is TRBV7-2 and J usage is TRBJ2-3; TRBD2 aligns across 11 bases. V shed 5 bases and J 4 bases; nucleotides not matched to a gene: 14. The germline V gene encodes CDR1 SGHTA and CDR2 FQGNSA. This CDR3 contains 18 residues. The CDR3, as DNA: TGTGCCAGCAGCCCTCGATGGAGTAGCGGGAGGGCCTCAGATACGCAGTATTTT. This gives the protein CASSPRWSSGRASDTQYF. Full variable domain (missing parts from reference TRBV7-2 and TRBJ2-3): GAGVSQSPSNKVTEKGKDVELRCDPISGHTALYWYRQSLGQGLEFLIYFQGNSAPDKSGLPSDRFSAERTGGSVSTLTIQRTQQEDSAVYLCASSPRWSSGRASDTQYFGPGTRLTVL.